This T cell receptor (beta chain) is drawn from a study of glioma-infiltrating T cells (dated by TCRdb to the mid-2010s). The study in broad terms: Glioma tissue, non-neoplastic brain tissue and matched peripheral blood mononuclear cells were used as sources from which TCR alpha- and beta-chain repertoires were sequenced. To measure divergence between tissue and blood T-cell populations, each tissue-infiltrating repertoire was compared with the peripheral blood repertoire of the same patient. Three low-grade glioma patients, roughly 8 primary glioblastoma patients and three non-glioma patients contributing non-neoplastic brain tissue were included in the paired cohort. The research as a whole found: VJ-independent divergence between tissue and blood was found to be below expectation in non-neoplastic patients but above expectation in all gliomas, particularly low-grade gliomas. Group comparisons were based on small numbers of patients: three non-neoplastic, three low-grade glioma and roughly 8 glioblastoma patients. Very few CDR3 sequences were found to be shared between tissue and blood, and this scarcity was attributed to high CDR3 diversity and limited sampling.

TCR alpha and beta CDR3 regions were amplified with the iRepertoire nested amplicon-rescue multiplex PCR (arm-PCR) platform from RNA. The input for one-step reverse transcription and amplification was roughly 100-450 ng of either tissue mRNA or PBMC total RNA. Following bead purification, Illumina adapters were added by a secondary multiplex PCR, and the libraries were gel-purified between 200 and 400 bp. Internal 6-nucleotide barcodes were carried by the libraries and were used for demultiplexing. Sequencing of the libraries was done on an Illumina MiSeq using 2x220 or 2x250 nucleotide paired-end reads. Per the authors' processing: FLASH 1.2.11 was used to merge paired reads, and BWA-MEM then aligned the reads to the GRCh37 human genome before TRA and TRB reads were extracted. An IMGT-derived reference of cassette sequences and CDR3 motifs, with pseudogenes included, was used for V and J assignment. Reads were translated in three frames, and productive CDR3s were defined by a C…FGXG motif without stop codons. A clonotype was defined as a unique combination of a V-J cassette pair and a CDR3 amino acid sequence. Filtering of reads was based on Hamming distance, with the threshold set by the sequence error rate of each sample in mapped regions. In-frame beta chains were kept once TCRdb had trimmed the public reads at Q25 with fastp and called clones with MiXCR. Duplicate CDR3 protein sequences are folded into a single record with the most common DNA and genes. For this entry, the V and J calls and clone size follow TCRdb and not the study's own pipeline. This sample has roughly 190,000 distinct CDR3 sequences in its table, and 32% of those were observed once. Around 20% of the sample rests with the top ten.

In this sample, this clonotype turned up many times. Its cognate antigen has yet to be identified. There are no base qualities to consult, and no much larger clone falls within one base. The TCR originated in a human donor with low-grade glioma or glioblastoma, undergoing nonglioma brain surgery, or in good health (not recorded which). The sample was glioma tissue, nonneoplastic brain tissue, or PBMCs (not recorded which).

CDR3 reads: CASSPGQIQSYGYTF. The DNA is TGTGCCAGCAGTCCGGGACAGATCCAGAGCTATGGCTACACCTTC. The sequence joins TRBV6-1 to TRBJ1-2; 7 central nucleotides agree with TRBD1. The germline V end is reduced by 5 bases and the J end by 4 bases; junction bases left unmatched: 10. In the germline V gene, CDR1 corresponds to MNHNS and CDR2 to SASEGT. Its CDR3 holds 15 amino acids, cysteine through phenylalanine. Just CDR3 DNA is preserved here, 45 bases in frame from base 1.